This paragraph covers one T cell receptor (beta chain) sequence. How the authors handled the data: Amplified reference gene primers provided the basis for estimating nucleated cell counts. Only in-frame clones appear in the TCRdb table, and some are missing; sequencing was by immunoSEQ multiplex PCR. The DNA was the basis for D and trimming; V, J and clone size are from that table. The sample gives about 250,000 clones, 65% to 85% of which show up once; 4% to 5.5% is in the top ten. This sample was included in a study of blood T cell repertoires in COVID-19. Study summary: Sites in the United States, Italy and Spain provided acute and convalescent COVID-19 samples. PBMCs, B-cell-depleted T cells, or T cells were the source of the cDNA or gDNA that made up the material.

The ends were cut back, 4 bases at V and 8 bases at J, with 18 bases in the middle. This CDR3 comprises 15 residues. In germline, CDR1 is SGHTA, CDR2 FQGTGA. This TCR derives from a man over 45 with active or convalescent COVID-19. The material sequenced was peripheral blood. This rearrangement joins TRBV7-3 to TRBJ2-1; maybe TRBD2 (5 bases). CDR3 sequence (DNA): TGTGCCAGCAGCTCCGGACTCCACACGAGCCATGAGCAGTTCTTC. It is translated as CASSSGLHTSHEQFF.